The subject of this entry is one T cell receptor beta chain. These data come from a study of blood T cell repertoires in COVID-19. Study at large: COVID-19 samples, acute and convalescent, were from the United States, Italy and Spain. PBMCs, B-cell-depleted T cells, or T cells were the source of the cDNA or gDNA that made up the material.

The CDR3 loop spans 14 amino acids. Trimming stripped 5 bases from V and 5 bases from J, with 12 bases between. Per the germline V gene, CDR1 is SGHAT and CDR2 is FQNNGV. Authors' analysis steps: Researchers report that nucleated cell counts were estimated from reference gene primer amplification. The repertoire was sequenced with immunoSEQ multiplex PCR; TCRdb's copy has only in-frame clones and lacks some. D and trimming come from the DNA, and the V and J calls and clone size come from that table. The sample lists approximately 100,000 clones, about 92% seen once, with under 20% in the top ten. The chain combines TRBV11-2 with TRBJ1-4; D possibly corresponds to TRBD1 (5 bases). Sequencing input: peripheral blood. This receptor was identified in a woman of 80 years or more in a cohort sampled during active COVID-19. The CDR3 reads CASSATVSNEKLFF. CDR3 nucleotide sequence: TGTGCCAGCAGCGCGACAGTGTCCAATGAAAAACTGTTTTTT.